This T cell receptor beta chain was obtained from a study of cytomegalovirus exposure and HLA in healthy donors (dated by TCRdb to about 2017). Regarding the complete study: An earlier analysis of roughly 630 of the donors reported about 250 Gb of sequence data and around 110 million unique TCR beta sequences from about 200 million T cells. An early release that covered fewer than 800 HLA-typed donors contained around 330 gigabases of sequencing data and approximately 85 million unique TCR sequences. Among the roughly 400 genotyped donors, approximately 82% belonged to the genetic ancestry cluster associated with self-reported Caucasian donors. The aim of the study was to test whether cataloging public T cell receptors could identify signatures of past pathogen exposure. Using immunosequencing, the study profiled T cell repertoires from 500 to 800 subjects and related those repertoires to cytomegalovirus serostatus. A separate validation cohort of more than 100 different subjects was used in addition to the approximately 700-subject first cohort. High-throughput TCR immunosequencing, statistical association of individual TCRs with disease status, and machine learning were combined to predict cytomegalovirus infection status. In a later analysis, previously published TCR beta repertoires from roughly 710 donors were re-analyzed and high-resolution HLA genotyping was added so that TCR occurrence patterns could be studied. In the later analysis, no new phenotypic data were used to find candidate immune exposures; instead, reliance was placed on TCR beta sequences and their occurrence across donors. An earlier analysis of several hundred of the donors applied high-throughput TCR beta sequencing to assess whether each TCR beta V gene segment acted as functional or pseudogenic. Alongside the repertoire data, information on donor age, sex, ethnicity and CMV serostatus was compiled. A later genetic analysis took genome-wide SNP genotypes for about 65% of the roughly 670 donors and used that subset as a discovery cohort. All discovery cohort repertoires had been generated using a single sequencing platform. Both class I and class II loci were covered by HLA typing, at four-digit resolution. Typing coverage differed by locus: A, B, C, DRB1 and DQB1 were typed in about 629-630 donors, DQA1 in 522, DPA1 in approximately 610, and DPB1 in roughly 470. Because of strong linkage in the cohort, a handful of DR-DQ haplotypes were treated as single units for association and clustering. Across some 400 genotyped donors of the cohort, an average of approximately 240,000 unique TCR beta nucleotide sequences per donor were sequenced, and roughly 20% of those sequences were non-productive. The paper's findings and limits, for the study overall: A few of the identified cytomegalovirus-associated TCR beta chains were confirmed in vitro to be specific for cytomegalovirus antigens. A cluster of highly shared sequence variants was judged likely to represent a technical artifact of the sequencing pipeline. Some IMGT-functional V segments, including TRBV6-2 and TRBV6-3, could not be told apart with the 87-base-pair reads, so those segments were excluded. A further reported finding was that TCR beta sequences accurately predicted the HLA-A and HLA-B alleles for most subjects in the first cohort. When HLA alleles, especially DR and DQ, strongly co-occurred, TCR associations were difficult to assign to individual alleles. V-gene and J-gene trimming of TCR beta chains was associated with a missense DCLRE1C variant in a later genetic analysis, and the association was replicated in an independent cohort. Compared with the 666-donor mean, donors in an Asian-associated ancestry cluster had fewer N-insertions in productive TCRs, according to a later genetic analysis. Linkage disequilibrium might explain the correlated functional status among segregating V segments, but an unknown experimental factor could not be excluded. In the study, 150 to 200 TCR beta chains were listed as associated with cytomegalovirus. While some public TCRs were present in many individuals, most TCR sequences turned up only very rarely across donors. This cohort had only TCR beta chains sequenced, and the lack of alpha or paired-chain data limited which features could be detected. Immune exposure information for the cohort was limited to CMV serostatus. Several of the top co-occurrence clusters appeared to be linked to parvovirus B19, influenza, CMV and Epstein-Barr virus, according to a later analysis. In both the original and validation cohorts, the classifier was reported to diagnose cytomegalovirus status with high specificity and sensitivity. About 17 rarely observed V segments, including chromosome 9 orphons, were excluded from the earlier analysis of some 590 of the donors because counts were too low. Most CMV-associated TCR beta chains appeared to be HLA-restricted in a later analysis, and the HLA associations seemed to be driven largely by CMV exposure. Specific HLA alleles were associated with 16,951 TCR beta sequences at a false discovery rate of 0.05 in a later analysis. It was suggested by the authors that the approach could potentially be generalized to other disease states and immunological phenotypes. In a later analysis, the rate of TCR association differed among HLA loci, with DRB1 alleles having the most associated TCRs and HLA-C alleles having the fewest. In an earlier analysis of several hundred of the donors, most TCR beta V segments were observed in productive rearrangements about 87% or about 30% of the time, broadly matching IMGT annotations. A later analysis found that HLA-associated TCR beta chains were more clonally expanded and had lower generation probabilities than equally common non-associated chains. Because HLA typing was missing for some donors at each locus, association tests included only the typed subset. Roughly uniform sequencing depth across donors was assumed in presence/absence analyses, although this assumption may not hold.

In total, 600 or so healthy bone marrow donors made up the cohort. All cohort members were sampled while nominally healthy, although unrecorded immune exposures were likely present. The donor tested CMV seronegative, placing the donor among the 350 to 400 seronegative members of the cohort. Every donor gave a peripheral blood sample, and the peripheral blood mononuclear cells from that sample were used for TCR beta sequencing. The Qiagen DNeasy Blood Extraction Kit was used to extract genomic DNA from the blood cell samples. Library prep was done by the immunoSEQ multiplex PCR assay. A mixture of 60 forward primers for TCR Vbeta segments and 13 reverse primers for TCR Jbeta segments was used in the multiplex PCR. The CDR3 region of rearranged TCR beta genes was amplified from genomic DNA by a multiplex PCR assay. The amplified TCR beta libraries were sequenced on the Illumina HiSeq System as 87-base-pair reads. The original pipeline was this. A later analysis tallied some 79 million unique TCR beta chains across the 666 repertoires, and some 12 million of those chains were shared by two or more donors. A nearest-neighbor algorithm error-corrected the raw reads and collapsed the reads into unique sequences, merging closely related sequences to remove PCR and sequencing errors. CDR3 sequences were aligned to IMGT reference sequences to assign V, D and J gene segments. For a sequence to be retained, a match of at least six nucleotides to both a V gene segment and a J gene segment was required. Rearrangements were classified as productive when the CDR3 lacked stop codons and remained in frame with V and J, and all other rearrangements were classified as non-productive. CDR3 was defined by IMGT convention, running from the second conserved V-encoded cysteine to the conserved J-encoded phenylalanine. Sequences without an unambiguous match to a single V gene segment were excluded from the earlier analysis of a few hundred of the donors. An earlier analysis of under 750 of the donors called V segments functional above 56.7% productive rearrangements and segregating when the between-donor standard deviation exceeded 5%. A statistical classification framework was developed to diagnose cytomegalovirus status using the catalog of TCR beta chain sequences. A later analysis assigned V and J genes by comparing TCR nucleotide sequences with IMGT/GENE-DB human TR gene sequences. Using the TCRdist pipeline, a later analysis assigned CDR3 sequences along with most-parsimonious VDJ recombination scenarios. A later analysis defined each TCR beta chain by its CDR3 amino acid sequence plus V-gene family, and excluded reads lacking a unique V-gene family. To address suspected cross-contamination and a sequencing artifact, a later analysis removed roughly 640 highly shared, low-generation-probability nucleotide sequences. A later analysis calculated a clonal expansion index for each public chain from normalized within-repertoire ranks of inferred template counts. Generation probabilities in a later analysis came from a VDJ recombination model fitted to out-of-frame rearrangements, and those results were checked against IGoR. Hypergeometric tests were used in a later analysis to score TCR-TCR, TCR-HLA and TCR-CMV co-occurrence, with a repertoire-size bias correction applied to the TCR pairs. A later analysis estimated false discovery rates by permuting HLA or CMV assignments 20 times. In a later analysis, co-occurring TCRs were grouped using DBSCAN, with TCRdist sequence similarity added in when clustering inside HLA-allele-positive subsets. Repertoires with fewer than 30,000 or more than 120,000 public chains, plus five repertoires with anomalous nucleotide sharing, were excluded from co-occurrence clustering. The table was pulled from immuneACCESS by TCRdb, which kept in-frame rearrangements only. Such tables lose some clones; where checked, under half of the loss comes from unresolved V genes, and the rest has no known cause. The DNA gave D and trimming, while V, J and clone size come from that table. This sample's table lists around 50,000 clones. Of the sample, approximately 2.1% falls within the top ten clones.

Via the germline V gene, CDR1 is SQVTM and CDR2 ANQGSEA. The CDR3 covers 11 residues, taking in both the cysteine and the phenylalanine. Here the CDR3 DNA is all that survives: 33 bases in frame from base 1. Trimming takes 3 bases from V and 11 bases from J, and the germline ends sit 13 bases apart. About this clone itself: Its recognized antigen is unknown.

The sequence derives from a woman in her forties in good health and CMV-seronegative. Sequencing was performed on PBMCs. The sequence joins TRBV29-1 to TRBJ1-1; the D gene remains uncertain. The CDR3 reads CSVEAETRAFF. The sequenced DNA: TGCAGCGTTGAGGCTGAGACAAGGGCTTTCTTT.